The 22 T cell receptor beta chains below come from one sample, sequenced in a study of naive and memory T cell subsets. Ligated cDNA underwent four rounds of PCR with nested alpha and beta constant region primers and SP2. A single record per CDR3 protein comes from TCRdb applying MiXCR to the 5' RACE reads. The table has more than 45,000 distinct CDR3 sequences, around 5% seen once. TCR cDNA received a 3' ligated oligonucleotide that carried a UMI. These receptors all come from a female donor in good health.

This clonotype was observed many times. This chain connects TRBV12-3 or TRBV12-4 to TRBJ2-1; either TRBD1 or TRBD2 may fit D (8 bases each). The CDR3 runs 16 residues. V gave up 3 bases and J gave up 5 bases, with 17 bases separating them. The CDR3 here is CASSFGGDRPNNEQFF. In nucleotides, the CDR3 is TGTGCCAGCAGTTTCGGGGGGGACAGGCCAAACAATGAGCAGTTCTTC.

This clonotype was detected ten times or more. V gene TRBV3-1 combines with J gene TRBJ2-5, with D perhaps matching TRBD2 (6 bases). This CDR3 comprises 14 residues. The germline V gene encodes CDR1 LGHDT and CDR2 YNNKEL (reference sequence). Trimming pared 2 bases from V and 5 bases from J, leaving 12 bases between. The CDR3 DNA reads TGTGCCAGCAGCCAAATCGAGGAGGGGGAGACCCAGTACTTC. It specifies CASSQIEEGETQYF.

This clonotype occurred many times. The V and J genes are TRBV27 and TRBJ2-2; D gene ambiguous. CDR3 length: 13 residues. V lost 5 bases to trimming and J lost 8 bases, with 12 bases between them. Germline V lookup: CDR1 MNHEY, CDR2 SMNVEV (reference sequence). The CDR3 coding sequence is TGTGCCAGCAGTACTGGCGGACCGGGGGAGCTGTTTTTT. Amino acid sequence: CASSTGGPGELFF.

Ten or more counts support this clonotype. The CDR3: CASRAGGRAGDIQYF. The CDR3 DNA reads as TGTGCCAGTAGAGCTGGCGGGAGGGCCGGGGACATTCAGTACTTC. The chain carries TRBV19 and TRBJ2-4; the match to TRBD2 covers 9 bases. Germline CDR1 and CDR2: LNHDA and SQIVND (reference sequence). The CDR3 has 15 residues. The V gene end was trimmed by 6 bases and the J gene end by 8 bases; junction bases not matched to a gene: 11.

This clonotype came up a few times. Its ends do not fully match the called genes, so a read error is possible. This chain uses TRBV29-1 with TRBJ1-2, with a weak D call TRBD1 (5 bases). The CDR3 consists of 12 residues. The V gene's germline CDR1 is SQVTM and CDR2 ANQGSEA. CDR3 in amino acids: CSVEDRRGGDTF. The CDR3 nucleotides read TGCAGCGTTGAAGATCGTAGGGGTGGCGACACCTTC.

In this sample, this clonotype turned up many times. The chain joins TRBV29-1 to TRBJ2-3; TRBD2 might be the D (5 bases). Germline V gene lookup returns CDR1 SQVTM and CDR2 ANQGSEA. CDR3 length: 15 amino acids. Between the trimmed V and J ends, which lost 6 bases and 8 bases, there was a span of 24 bases. Here the CDR3 DNA reads TGCAGCGTCCAGGAAGGTCTAGCAGGCAAAGTTACGCAGTATTTT. Amino acid sequence: CSVQEGLAGKVTQYF.

There are a few counts of this clonotype. V gene TRBV2 combines with J gene TRBJ2-3; no reliable D call. The V end lost 0 bases, the J end lost 1 base, and 8 bases lay between the germline ends. Germline V gene data show CDR1 as SNHLY and CDR2 as FYNNEI. The CDR3 runs to 15 residues. CDR3 nucleotides: TGTGCCAGCAGTGAAGCGCTTACGGGCACAGATACGCAGTATTTT. This translates into CASSEALTGTDTQYF.

This clonotype has a handful of counts. The chain links TRBV6-6 to TRBJ2-3; D ambiguous. The CDR3 covers 15 residues. Per germline, CDR1 MNHNY and CDR2 SVGAGI (reference sequence). Trimming stripped 4 bases from V and 6 bases from J, with 17 bases between. The CDR3 DNA is TGTGCCAGCAGTTCAACAAGTGGGTCACAGGATACGCAGTATTTT. Translated, it gives CASSSTSGSQDTQYF.

This clonotype came up many times. The V and J genes are TRBV19 and TRBJ2-7, with a tentative D call TRBD1 (5 bases). The CDR3 sequence is 15 residues long. V lost 1 base and J 3 bases, leaving 13 bases between the germline ends. Germline V lookup: CDR1 LNHDA, CDR2 SQIVND (reference sequence). This chain's CDR3 is CASSIVQGTHYEQYF. The DNA for the CDR3 is TGTGCCAGTAGTATAGTCCAGGGAACTCACTACGAGCAGTACTTC. Combining the CDR3 with reference TRBV19 and TRBJ2-7 gives the whole variable domain DGGITQSPKYLFRKEGQNVTLSCEQNLNHDAMYWYRQDPGQGLRLIYYSQIVNDFQKGDIAEGYSVSREKKESFPLTVTSAQKNPTAFYLCASSIVQGTHYEQYFGPGTRLTVT.

This clonotype appeared many times. V and J are TRBV12-3 or TRBV12-4 and TRBJ1-2; the D is unclear. V lost 10 bases, J lost 5 bases, and 17 bases lay in between. This CDR3 has 13 residues. The DNA of the CDR3 is TGTGCCACCCGGCCTCAGACGGAGTATGGCTACACCTTC. This codes for CATRPQTEYGYTF.

This clonotype was detected a few times. The V gene is TRBV28, the J gene TRBJ2-2; no definite D call. The germline V and J ends were trimmed by 7 bases and 5 bases, with 11 bases remaining between them. The germline CDR1 and CDR2 sequences are MDHEN and SYDVKM. The CDR3 is 13 amino acids. CDR3 bases: TGTGCCAGCATCGACGAGATTACCGGGGAGCTGTTTTTT. Translated, it gives CASIDEITGELFF. The full variable domain, its missing parts supplied by reference TRBV28 and TRBJ2-2, is DVKVTQSSRYLVKRTGEKVFLECVQDMDHENMFWYRQDPGLGLRLIYFSYDVKMKEKGDIPEGYSVSREKKERFSLILESASTNQTSMYLCASIDEITGELFFGEGSRLTVL.

This clonotype was seen at least ten times. Here the CDR3 DNA reads TGCGCCAGCAGCGTCGGGGTTTCGCGCTACGAGCAGTACTTC. This encodes CASSVGVSRYEQYF. The rearrangement joins TRBV5-1 to TRBJ2-7; D might be TRBD2 (5 bases). Germline V gene data show CDR1 as SGHRS and CDR2 as YFSETQ. This CDR3 is 14 amino acids long. The V gene lost 4 bases and the J gene lost 3 bases, with 14 bases spanning the gap.

V is TRBV29-1 and J is TRBJ2-3; either TRBD1 or TRBD2 may supply D (5 bases each). CDR3 length equals 13 residues. V was cut by 6 bases and J by 0 bases, with 10 bases left in between. Germline loops: CDR1 SQVTM, CDR2 ANQGSEA. The CDR3 spells CSVFGDSTDTQYF. The CDR3 DNA reads TGCAGCGTCTTCGGGGACAGCACAGATACGCAGTATTTT.

This clonotype was seen ten or more times. The chain joins TRBV7-2 to TRBJ2-1; 13 positions match TRBD2. The germline V gene encodes CDR1 SGHTA and CDR2 FQGNSA. Trimming removed 3 bases from V and 7 bases from J; junction bases left unmatched: 12. The CDR3 covers 18 residues. DNA for the CDR3: TGTGCCAGCAGCTTTGGGACTAGCGGGATGCGGCGGGGGAATGAGCAGTTCTTC. Translated: CASSFGTSGMRRGNEQFF.

Regarding this clonotype: Possible read error: a much larger clone is one base away. The chain recombines TRBV6-5 with TRBJ2-1; D might be TRBD2 (6 bases). CDR1 and CDR2 (germline): MNHEY, SVGAGI. The CDR3 runs 13 residues. DNA for the CDR3: TGTGCCAGCGGCGGGATTTTATTCCATGAGCGGTTCTTC. Translating it yields CASGGILFHERFF.

This clonotype was counted at least ten times. V and J are TRBV29-1 and TRBJ2-7, with TRBD1 matching over 9 bases. Trimming removed 1 base from V and 6 bases from J; junction bases left unmatched: 7. Germline V gene lookup returns CDR1 SQVTM and CDR2 ANQGSEA. This CDR3 has 14 amino acids. CDR3 loop: CSVEGQGVNAEQYF. CDR3 nucleotide sequence: TGCAGCGTTGAAGGACAGGGGGTTAATGCCGAGCAGTACTTC.

Ten or more counts support this clonotype. This chain links TRBV5-1 with TRBJ2-2, with unresolved D. The V gene lost 0 bases and the J gene lost 1 base, with 4 bases spanning the gap. Per germline, CDR1 SGHRS and CDR2 YFSETQ. The CDR3 spans 14 residues. The CDR3 sequence is CASSLDENTGELFF. The CDR3 region has the DNA TGCGCCAGCAGCTTGGACGAGAACACCGGGGAGCTGTTTTTT.

As regards this clonotype: This may be a read error, as it is one base from a much larger clone. The J gene is TRBJ1-4, the V gene TRBV10-2, with D possibly matching TRBD1 (6 bases). The germline V gene encodes CDR1 WSHSY and CDR2 SAAADI. This CDR3 region has 12 residues. Trimming shortened V by 10 bases and J by 3 bases, and 9 bases separated the two germline ends. The chain's CDR3 is CANRDPNEKLFF. The CDR3 DNA sequence: TGCGCCAACAGGGACCCTAATGAAAAACTGTTTTTT.

This clonotype was found once. The V gene is TRBV13, the J gene TRBJ2-1; 9 nucleotides match TRBD2. Germline CDR1 and CDR2: PRHDT and FYEKMQ (reference sequence). J was trimmed by 0 bases and V by 4 bases; bases with no gene match: 4. CDR3 length: 16 amino acids. The CDR3 is CASSSYSGSSYNEQFF. The CDR3 DNA reads as TGTGCCAGCAGCTCCTATAGCGGGAGCTCCTACAATGAGCAGTTCTTC.

There are a few counts of this clonotype. CDR3 loop: CAISEFLGNQPQHF. The CDR3 DNA follows: TGTGCCATCAGTGAGTTCCTAGGCAATCAGCCCCAGCATTTT. The chain employs TRBV10-3 and TRBJ1-5; D unclear. The CDR3 spans 14 residues. V lost 1 base and J 2 bases, leaving 6 bases between the germline ends. CDR1 and CDR2 (germline): ENHRY, SYGVKD.

This clonotype appeared many times. The chain is built from TRBV13 and TRBJ1-1; tentatively, D is TRBD1 (5 bases). Germline CDR1 and CDR2: PRHDT and FYEKMQ (reference sequence). V dropped 6 bases and J dropped 7 bases, with 15 bases sitting between them. The CDR3 consists of 13 residues. The CDR3 DNA follows: TGTGCCAGCAGACAGGCCCTCGCACTTGAAGCTTTCTTT. Translating gives CASRQALALEAFF.

This clonotype was seen repeatedly, ten times or more. V gene TRBV6-5 combines with J gene TRBJ2-6; no clear D gene. There are 14 residues in the CDR3. V was trimmed by 0 bases and J by 2 bases, leaving 2 bases between them. CDR1 is MNHEY and CDR2 is SVGAGI in the germline V gene. CDR3 protein: CASSYSPGANVLTF. The DNA for the CDR3 is TGTGCCAGCAGTTACTCCCCTGGGGCCAACGTCCTGACTTTC.